A single sample gave rise to the 20 T cell receptor beta chains below, sequenced in a study of blood T cell repertoires in COVID-19. Data came from immunoSEQ multiplex PCR; TCRdb stores just in-frame clones and leaves some out. Here the sample spans some 250,000 clones, around 83% being singletons. Material: peripheral blood. The receptors were gathered from a woman under 30 with acute or convalescent COVID-19.

The CDR3 DNA reads TGTGCCAGTAGTATGGAGGGCAGGGAGTCCTACGAGCAGTACTTC. Residues: CASSMEGRESYEQYF. V usage is TRBV19 and J usage is TRBJ2-7; tentatively, D is TRBD2 (6 bases). The V gene's germline CDR1 is LNHDA and CDR2 SQIVND (reference sequence). CDR3 length: 15 amino acids. Trimming stripped 3 bases from V and 1 base from J, with 13 bases between.

The rearrangement joins TRBV10-3 to TRBJ2-5; 7 positions match TRBD2. Germline V gene lookup returns CDR1 ENHRY and CDR2 SYGVKD. The CDR3 consists of 13 residues. The V segment lost 10 bases and the J segment 0 bases; nucleotides outside the gene matches: 5. The CDR3 is CATGGGYQETQYF. DNA for the CDR3: TGTGCCACGGGAGGAGGGTACCAAGAGACCCAGTACTTC.

The chain recombines TRBV6-6 with TRBJ2-3, with D possibly matching TRBD2 (7 bases). This CDR3 is built from 16 residues. V lost 1 base and J 2 bases, leaving 13 bases between the germline ends. CDR1 is MNHNY, CDR2 SVGAGI, per germline (reference sequence). CDR3 nucleotides: TGTGCCAGCAGTTACTGGGAGGGGGGTGTCACAGATACGCAGTATTTT. Protein: CASSYWEGGVTDTQYF.

The rearrangement uses TRBV19 and TRBJ2-2, with 7 bases that match TRBD1. This CDR3 has 13 residues. V lost 10 bases, J lost 5 bases, and 7 bases stayed unmatched. Looked up from germline, CDR1 is LNHDA and CDR2 is SQIVND (reference sequence). The CDR3 sequence: CATGTQGTGELFF. In nucleotides, the CDR3 is TGTGCCACTGGAACACAGGGGACCGGGGAGCTGTTTTTT.

V gene TRBV28 combines with J gene TRBJ2-5; 8 bases are shared with TRBD1. The CDR3 is made up of 15 amino acids. The germline V gene has CDR1 MDHEN and CDR2 SYDVKM. V lost 5 bases, J lost 5 bases, and 10 bases stayed unmatched. The CDR3, as DNA: TGTGCCAGCAGTACCCGGGACAGGCCGAGGGAGACCCAGTACTTC. Its protein product is CASSTRDRPRETQYF.

This clone was detected only once. The genes are TRBV19 and TRBJ2-7; 10 bases align to TRBD2. The CDR3 has 15 amino acids. V was pared by 1 base and J by 6 bases, with 6 bases of the junction left unmatched. Germline V gives CDR1 LNHDA, CDR2 SQIVND (reference sequence). This chain's CDR3 is CASSIVLAGVGEQYF. In DNA, the CDR3 is TGTGCCAGTAGTATAGTTCTAGCGGGAGTAGGCGAGCAGTACTTC.

This chain joins TRBV19 and TRBJ1-2; D gene ambiguous. CDR3 size: 13 residues. CDR1 is LNHDA and CDR2 is SQIVND in the germline V gene (reference sequence). Trimming removed 3 bases at V and 7 bases at J, with 12 bases between. Here the CDR3 DNA reads TGTGCCAGTAGTATCGGAGGAGGTGGTGGCTACACCTTC. It is translated as CASSIGGGGGYTF.

The chain uses TRBV30 and TRBJ2-6; possible D gene TRBD1, 6 bases. The V end lost 5 bases, the J end lost 0 bases, and 14 bases lay between the germline ends. Germline-derived CDR1 and CDR2 are GTSNPN and SVGIG (reference sequence). This CDR3 region has 16 residues. CDR3 in amino acids: CAWRRQVFSGANVLTF. CDR3 bases: TGTGCCTGGCGACGACAGGTGTTCTCTGGGGCCAACGTCCTGACTTTC.

The J gene is TRBJ2-7, the V gene TRBV10-3; tentative D call: TRBD2 (7 bases). V gave up 1 base and J gave up 2 bases, with 12 bases separating them. This CDR3 has 15 amino acids. Per the germline V gene, CDR1 is ENHRY and CDR2 is SYGVKD. The CDR3 DNA is TGTGCCATCAGTGAGTTACAGGGACTAACCTACGAGCAGTACTTC. This gives the protein CAISELQGLTYEQYF.

In DNA form, the CDR3 reads TGTGCCAGCAGCCAAGACTGGCGGGCCTACGAGCAGTACTTC. This codes for CASSQDWRAYEQYF. The chain carries TRBV14 and TRBJ2-7, with D possibly TRBD2 on 5 matching bases. Looked up from germline, CDR1 is SGHDN and CDR2 is FVKESK. This CDR3 has 14 residues. With 0 bases removed from V and 2 bases from J, the gap between germline ends came to 8 bases.

J is TRBJ1-6 and V is TRBV27, with D maybe TRBD1 (5 bases). Trimming pared 6 bases from V and 5 bases from J, leaving 14 bases between. Germline V gives CDR1 MNHEY, CDR2 SMNVEV (reference sequence). This CDR3 has 15 amino acids. CDR3 loop: CASRNDRDNNSPLHF. The DNA of the CDR3 is TGTGCCAGCAGGAACGACAGAGATAATAATTCACCCCTCCACTTT.

The table lists this clone with a count of one. The chain employs TRBV19 and TRBJ2-7; 9 bases match TRBD2. Germline CDR1 is LNHDA and CDR2 is SQIVND (reference sequence). The CDR3 spans 16 residues. V was clipped by 4 bases and J by 3 bases; unmatched bases: 10. CDR3 in DNA: TGTGCCAGTAGTACCGCTAGCGGGATTGGTTACTACGAGCAGTACTTC. This translates into CASSTASGIGYYEQYF.

The chain has TRBV2 and TRBJ1-6; 9 bases map to TRBD1. Per the germline V gene, CDR1 is SNHLY and CDR2 is FYNNEI. Losses at the gene ends were 4 bases for V and 8 bases for J; bases not matched to a gene: 3. The CDR3 runs 14 residues. Here the CDR3 reads CASSGDRGYSPLHF. CDR3 DNA: TGTGCCAGCAGTGGTGACAGGGGGTATTCACCCCTCCACTTT.

This clone has more than one count but fewer than ten. This rearrangement joins TRBV7-9 to TRBJ1-5; 8 positions agree with TRBD1. The V gene end was trimmed by 1 base and the J gene end by 5 bases; junction bases not matched to a gene: 4. CDR3 length equals 15 residues. The V gene's germline CDR1 is SEHNR and CDR2 FQNEAQ (reference sequence). CDR3 DNA sequence: TGTGCCAGCAGCTTAGGAGTGGACAGGGATCAGCCCCAGCATTTT. Translated, it gives CASSLGVDRDQPQHF.

The J gene is TRBJ2-4, the V gene TRBV5-1, with D possibly being TRBD2 (5 bases). Looked up from germline, CDR1 is SGHRS and CDR2 is YFSETQ. This CDR3 has 19 amino acids. Trimming shortened V by 0 bases and J by 0 bases, and 19 bases separated the two germline ends. The chain's CDR3 is CASSLGGAASKLAKNIQYF. The CDR3 DNA reads TGCGCCAGCAGCTTGGGTGGAGCGGCAAGTAAACTAGCCAAAAACATTCAGTACTTC.

CDR3 DNA: TGTGCCAGCAGCGTAGCCCCGGGAGGCGGCGAGCAGTACTTC. Its protein is CASSVAPGGGEQYF. The chain is built from TRBV9 and TRBJ2-7, with 7 bases lining up with TRBD2. The length of the CDR3 is 14 residues. Germline V gene lookup returns CDR1 SGDLS and CDR2 YYNGEE. The trim removed 0 bases at V and 6 bases at J, leaving 6 bases unmatched.

This clone came up once. The chain couples TRBV29-1 to TRBJ2-5; D is possibly TRBD1 (5 bases). V dropped 2 bases and J dropped 5 bases, with 12 bases sitting between them. CDR1 is SQVTM and CDR2 is ANQGSEA in the germline V gene. The CDR3 sequence is 13 residues long. The CDR3 is CSVEQGLGETQYF. CDR3 bases: TGCAGCGTTGAACAGGGCCTCGGGGAGACCCAGTACTTC.

J is TRBJ1-1 and V is TRBV2; 9 positions agree with TRBD1. The CDR3 runs 15 residues. V dropped 7 bases and J dropped 1; count of bases not matched to a gene: 7. From germline, CDR1 is SNHLY and CDR2 FYNNEI. CDR3 in DNA: TGTGCCAGCACTACCCGGACAGGGGAGAACACTGAAGCTTTCTTT. Translation gives CASTTRTGENTEAFF.

This chain uses TRBV19 with TRBJ2-6, with D uncertain. This CDR3 has 17 residues. Germline-derived CDR1 and CDR2 are LNHDA and SQIVND (reference sequence). V lost 6 bases to trimming and J lost 0 bases, with 15 bases between them. CDR3 coding DNA: TGTGCCAGTAGAATGAACCCAGGATTCTCTGGGGCCAACGTCCTGACTTTC. Translated, it gives CASRMNPGFSGANVLTF.

This chain connects TRBV7-9 to TRBJ2-7, with TRBD1 matching 12 bases. The CDR3 is made up of 16 amino acids. Germline trimming cut 5 bases from V and 6 bases from J; bases unmatched to any gene: 11. Germline V CDR1 and CDR2: SEHNR, FQNEAQ (reference sequence). The CDR3 protein is CASSQTPGQGAPEQYF. DNA of the CDR3: TGTGCCAGCAGCCAGACCCCGGGACAGGGGGCTCCCGAGCAGTACTTC.